This entry features one T cell receptor (beta chain) sequence. Its antigen remains unknown. The source of the sample is a study of graft-versus-host responses after intestinal transplantation. The wider study: Recipients were all induced with anti-thymocyte globulin, then given tacrolimus and steroids for 3 to 4 years.

Whole-study results and caveats: In recipient marrow, GvH clones were found, and some appeared first in ileum or blood.

Profiling relied on immunoSEQ multiplex PCR, and the TCRdb table lists in-frame clones only, not all of them. The table has 100,000 or so clones, roughly nine tenths seen once. CDR1 is WSHSY and CDR2 is SAAADI in the germline V gene. V gave up 6 bases and J gave up 3 bases, with 14 bases separating them. The CDR3 loop spans 15 amino acids. The rearrangement joins TRBV10-2 to TRBJ1-4; tentative D call: TRBD1 (5 bases). The sequence was collected from a human donor who was the organ donor for an intestinal transplant. The source material was unstimulated CD4+ T cells sorted from spleen or lymph node cells, sampled before transplant. DNA for the CDR3: TGCGCCAGCAGAGCGGGACCACACGCTAATGAAAAACTGTTTTTT. This codes for CASRAGPHANEKLFF.